What follows are 22 T cell receptor beta chains derived from one specimen sequenced in a study of cytomegalovirus exposure and HLA in healthy donors. The PCR contained 60 Vbeta and 13 Jbeta primers. This table comes from immunoSEQ multiplex PCR, and its TCRdb copy is limited to in-frame clones, with some not included. The repertoire includes about 260,000 clones, approximately 85% of them detected once, and 2% to 2.5% sits in the top ten. Source material: PBMCs. The receptors shown here come from a woman between 40 and 55 years old in good health and CMV-seropositive.

This chain connects TRBV30 to TRBJ1-2, with a tentative D call TRBD1 (5 bases). The CDR3 sequence is 11 residues long. Germline values: CDR1 GTSNPN, CDR2 SVGIG (reference sequence). Trimming pared 2 bases from V and 7 bases from J, leaving 8 bases between. The CDR3 is CAWSLGVGYTF. Here the CDR3 DNA reads TGTGCCTGGAGTCTAGGGGTTGGCTACACCTTC.

The CDR3 protein is CASSQTETDNEKLFF. CDR3 nucleotide sequence: TGCGCCAGCAGCCAAACAGAGACAGATAATGAAAAACTGTTTTTT. The V call is TRBV4-1, the J call TRBJ1-4; a weak D match, TRBD1 (5 bases). The CDR3 is 15 amino acids. The germline V gene has CDR1 MGHRA and CDR2 YSYEKL. Trimming left V 2 bases short and J 4 bases short, with 11 bases between.

This chain links TRBV28 with TRBJ2-3; TRBD2 matches 8 bases. Looked up from germline, CDR1 is MDHEN and CDR2 is SYDVKM. This CDR3 is 18 amino acids long. The junction had 9 bases not matched to a gene; V was cut back by 1 base and J by 0 bases. The CDR3 region is CASSLSVFREGSTDTQYF. The CDR3 region has the DNA TGTGCCAGCAGTTTATCGGTCTTTCGGGAGGGGAGCACAGATACGCAGTATTTT.

In its sample, this clone was seen a few times. The chain has TRBV11-1 and TRBJ2-7, with D possibly being TRBD1 (5 bases). Trimming took 5 bases from V and 3 from J, leaving 11 bases between them. The germline CDR1 and CDR2 sequences are SGHAT and FQDESV (reference sequence). The CDR3 spans 13 residues. CDR3 sequence reads: CASSPSGNYEQYF. Here the CDR3 DNA reads TGTGCCAGCAGCCCATCAGGGAACTACGAGCAGTACTTC.

The CDR3 loop reads CASSTQGAQTQYF. The CDR3 bases are TGTGCCAGCAGCACCCAGGGGGCTCAGACCCAGTACTTC. The rearrangement joins TRBV13 to TRBJ2-5; TRBD1 matches 8 bases. After removal of 5 bases from V and 6 bases from J, the junction contained 5 bases not matched to a gene. Germline V gives CDR1 PRHDT, CDR2 FYEKMQ (reference sequence). The CDR3 is 13 residues long.

The gene calls are TRBV5-4 and TRBJ1-2; the match to TRBD1 covers 7 bases. J gave up 3 bases and V 2 bases, and 1 base lay outside the gene matches. This CDR3 has 13 residues. Germline values: CDR1 SGHNT, CDR2 YYREEE (reference sequence). For the CDR3, the DNA is TGTGCCAGCAGCTTCGGACAGGACTATGGCTACACCTTC. Protein: CASSFGQDYGYTF. The full variable domain, completed using reference TRBV5-4 and TRBJ1-2, is ETGVTQSPTHLIKTRGQQVTLRCSSQSGHNTVSWYQQALGQGPQFIFQYYREEENGRGNFPPRFSGLQFPNYSSELNVNALELDDSALYLCASSFGQDYGYTFGSGTRLTVV.

The chain links TRBV7-8 to TRBJ1-2; 10 bases are a match to TRBD1. Germline lookup yields CDR1 SGHVS and CDR2 FQNEAQ. The trim removed 5 bases at V and 7 bases at J, leaving 13 bases unmatched. The CDR3 runs to 16 residues. CDR3 nucleotide sequence: TGTGCCAGCAGCACCCCGATGAGACAGGGGGCAAGTGGCTACACCTTC. As protein: CASSTPMRQGASGYTF.

As concerns this clone: The junction shows a germline mismatch at one end, possibly a read error. This chain connects TRBV7-9 to TRBJ2-2; D is undetermined. This CDR3 region has 11 residues. The V gene's germline CDR1 is SEHNR and CDR2 FQNEAQ (reference sequence). CDR3 sequence reads: CSSSFSGELFF. CDR3 sequence (DNA): TGTTCCAGCAGCTTCTCCGGGGAGCTGTTTTTT.

The genes are TRBV10-3 and TRBJ2-7; D uncertain. The V end lost 0 bases, the J end lost 1 base, and 13 bases lay between the germline ends. This CDR3 contains 16 residues. Germline V lookup: CDR1 ENHRY, CDR2 SYGVKD. The CDR3 region is CAISESILPSSYEQYF. In DNA form, the CDR3 reads TGTGCCATCAGTGAGTCGATACTTCCATCTTCCTACGAGCAGTACTTC.

This chain connects TRBV28 to TRBJ2-2; 11 bases line up with TRBD1. Germline-derived CDR1 and CDR2 are MDHEN and SYDVKM. CDR3 length: 16 amino acids. V shed 5 bases and J 2 bases; nucleotides not matched to a gene: 4. The DNA of the CDR3 is TGTGCCAGCAGTCCCTGGACAGGGGGCAACACCGGGGAGCTGTTTTTT. This codes for CASSPWTGGNTGELFF.

The genes are TRBV7-8 and TRBJ2-7, with TRBD1 identical over 10 bases. The CDR3 has 16 amino acids. The germline gives CDR1 SGHVS, CDR2 FQNEAQ. The ends lost 2 bases at V and 5 bases at J; junction bases unmatched: 9. CDR3 DNA: TGTGCCAGCAGCTTACCCCGGGACAGGGGCAACCACGAGCAGTACTTC. Protein: CASSLPRDRGNHEQYF.

J is TRBJ2-3 and V is TRBV5-4, with TRBD2 identical over 7 bases. Germline loops: CDR1 SGHNT, CDR2 YYREEE (reference sequence). V lost 1 base and J lost 0; bases outside the gene matches: 5. The CDR3 sequence is 16 residues long. The CDR3 DNA reads as TGTGCCAGCAGCTTGTCCGAGGGAGGGAGCACAGATACGCAGTATTTT. Translated, it gives CASSLSEGGSTDTQYF.

The chain couples TRBV18 to TRBJ2-7; 8 bases fit TRBD1. Germline loops: CDR1 KGHSH, CDR2 LQKENI. The CDR3 runs 14 residues. V lost 2 bases to trimming and J lost 3 bases; unmatched junction nucleotides: 3. The DNA for the CDR3 is TGTGCCAGCTCACCAGGACAGGGAGTCTACGAGCAGTACTTC. Translated: CASSPGQGVYEQYF.

The J gene is TRBJ1-4, the V gene TRBV2; D uncertain. V was pared by 4 bases and J by 8 bases, with 11 bases between. This CDR3 comprises 13 residues. Per germline, CDR1 SNHLY and CDR2 FYNNEI. The CDR3 loop reads CASSVVTAEKLFF. Written as DNA, the CDR3 is TGTGCCAGCAGTGTGGTAACAGCCGAAAAACTGTTTTTT.

The gene calls are TRBV19 and TRBJ1-1; no reliable D call. Deletions cut 7 bases from V and 0 bases from J, with 12 bases between. Germline CDR1 reads LNHDA; CDR2 reads SQIVND (reference sequence). The CDR3 consists of 14 residues. CDR3 region: CASTSYIMNTEAFF. In nucleotides, the CDR3 is TGTGCCAGTACCAGTTATATAATGAACACTGAAGCTTTCTTT.

V usage is TRBV30 and J usage is TRBJ2-1, with D tentatively TRBD2 (6 bases). CDR1 is GTSNPN, CDR2 SVGIG, per germline (reference sequence). The CDR3 extends over 14 amino acids. V was trimmed by 1 base and J by 0 bases, leaving 7 bases between them. The CDR3 reads CAWSGGDSYNEQFF. CDR3 DNA sequence: TGTGCCTGGAGTGGGGGGGACTCCTACAATGAGCAGTTCTTC.

Regarding this clone: One end of the junction does not line up with germline, which may come from a read error. This sequence joins TRBV18 and TRBJ1-2; the match to TRBD1 covers 9 bases. This CDR3 spans 15 amino acids. Germline-derived CDR1 and CDR2 are KGHSH and LQKENI. CDR3 DNA: TGTGCCAGCTCCCCACAGGGGGCAGCTAACTATGGCTACACCTTC. The encoded protein is CASSPQGAANYGYTF.

This clone was recorded at least ten times. The chain recombines TRBV6-5 with TRBJ2-1, with 8 nucleotides matching TRBD1. With 4 bases clipped from V and 0 bases from J, the junction kept 2 bases outside the gene matches. The CDR3 spans 15 residues. Germline CDR1 MNHEY, CDR2 SVGAGI. CDR3 in amino acids: CASSSTGGSYNEQFF. The CDR3 DNA follows: TGTGCCAGCAGTTCCACAGGGGGCTCCTACAATGAGCAGTTCTTC.

The V gene is TRBV28, the J gene TRBJ2-7, with TRBD2 identical over 11 bases. The junction had 8 bases not matched to a gene; V was cut back by 6 bases and J by 4 bases. CDR3 length: 15 amino acids. Germline CDR1 MDHEN, CDR2 SYDVKM. CDR3 loop: CASRSTGLAEYEQYF. DNA for the CDR3: TGTGCCAGCAGATCGACGGGACTAGCGGAATACGAGCAGTACTTC.

V usage is TRBV2 and J usage is TRBJ2-5; no reliable D call. The germline V gene encodes CDR1 SNHLY and CDR2 FYNNEI. The CDR3 contains 13 residues. Trimming pared 4 bases from V and 2 bases from J, leaving 8 bases between. The CDR3 region is CASSGSWQETQYF. CDR3 nucleotides: TGTGCCAGCAGTGGGAGCTGGCAAGAGACCCAGTACTTC.

This chain links TRBV4-3 with TRBJ1-5, with D tentatively TRBD1 (6 bases). V was cut by 1 base and J by 7 bases, with 14 bases left in between. CDR3 size: 15 residues. Germline CDR1 is LGHNA and CDR2 is YSLEER. The CDR3 loop is CASSQGSGDYQPQHF. The CDR3 DNA sequence: TGCGCCAGCAGCCAAGGGTCAGGGGACTACCAGCCCCAGCATTTT.

The J gene is TRBJ2-3, the V gene TRBV7-6, with 9 nucleotides matching TRBD1. CDR1 and CDR2 (germline): SGHVS, FNYEAQ. Unmatched junction bases numbered 13, after V lost 1 base and J lost 2 bases. CDR3 length equals 19 residues. CDR3: CASSLVPAGTGIDTDTQYF. CDR3 nucleotides: TGTGCCAGCAGCTTAGTTCCAGCCGGGACAGGGATTGACACAGATACGCAGTATTTT.